The rows below give T cell receptor beta chains drawn from one sample of a study of shared clonotypes between healthy human individuals. The table came from immunoSEQ multiplex PCR; TCRdb's copy has only in-frame clones and leaves some out. The sample has 2 million to 2.5 million clones, 80% to 95% seen once. Input material: naive CD4+ T cells from PBMCs. The receptors shown here come from a man younger than 35 in good health. Some clones in this sample may be carry-over from other donors' samples. Both conserved end residues are part of each CDR3. A D gene is named only where the DNA matches it firmly.

d_gene	v_gene	j_gene	CDR3nt	CDR3aa
NA	TRBV14	TRBJ1-1	TGTGCCAGCAGCCAAGCGGGCTTTAACACTGAAGCTTTCTTT	CASSQAGFNTEAFF
NA	TRBV23-1	TRBJ2-5	TGCGCCAGCAGTCCCCGGGGGGACAGTCAAGAGACCCAGTACTTC	CASSPRGDSQETQYF
NA	TRBV5-1	TRBJ2-2	TGCGCCAGCAGCTCGTTCGCGGGTCCCGATGGCGGGGAGCTGTTTTTT	CASSSFAGPDGGELFF
NA	TRBV7-9	TRBJ2-1	TGTGCCAGCAGCTTGGTGATGGGGACTAATGAGCAGTTCTTC	CASSLVMGTNEQFF
NA	TRBV14	TRBJ2-2	TGTGCCAGCAGCCACCGCAGGGGCAGCGGGGCTATGCCCGGGGAGCTGTTTTTT	CASSHRRGSGAMPGELFF
NA	TRBV28	TRBJ1-1	TGTGCCAGCAGCAGGGGAACTGAAGCTTTCTTT	CASSRGTEAFF
NA	TRBV28	TRBJ2-3	TGTGCCAGCAGCTTAAAACCGTCGGATACGCAGTATTTT	CASSLKPSDTQYF
TRBD2	TRBV5-1	TRBJ2-7	TGCGCCAGCAGCCCTCGGACTAGCGGTCCCTACGAGCAGTACTTC	CASSPRTSGPYEQYF
NA	TRBV6-6	TRBJ1-5	TGTGCCAGCAGTTACTTCGGACAGACTTCCAATCAGCCCCAGCATTTT	CASSYFGQTSNQPQHF
NA	TRBV5-5	TRBJ1-5	TGTGCCAGCAGCTTGGTCGGGGATCAGCCCCAGCATTTT	CASSLVGDQPQHF
TRBD1	TRBV28	TRBJ2-2	TGTGCCAGCAGTCCGCTAGGACAGGGTTTTGCCGGGGAGCTGTTTTTT	CASSPLGQGFAGELFF
TRBD2	TRBV5-1	TRBJ2-7	TGCGCCAGCAGGGTTGGTGGCGGGAGTTTGTACGAGCAGTACTTC	CASRVGGGSLYEQYF
TRBD2	TRBV4-2	TRBJ2-3	TGTGCCAGCAGCCAAGAGCCTAGCGGGTACACAGATACGCAGTATTTT	CASSQEPSGYTDTQYF
NA	TRBV6-4	TRBJ2-7	TGTGCCAGCAGTTGGGGCCCGGGGCCCCCCTCCTACGAGCAGTACTTC	CASSWGPGPPSYEQYF
TRBD1	TRBV5-4	TRBJ2-3	TGTGCCAGCACACCAGGGGGCGGCACAGATACGCAGTATTTT	CASTPGGGTDTQYF
NA	TRBV21-1	TRBJ2-6	TGTGCCAGCAGCAAAGTAAATTCGGCTAGCGGACCCTCTGGGGCCAACGTCCTGACTTTC	CASSKVNSASGPSGANVLTF
NA	TRBV28	TRBJ1-5	TGTGCCAGCTTTGGTCTAGGAGAAGGCAATCAGCCCCAGCATTTT	CASFGLGEGNQPQHF
TRBD2	TRBV5-1	TRBJ2-2	TGCGCCAGCAACTACATAGCGGGAGACACCGGGGAGCTGTTTTTT	CASNYIAGDTGELFF